This TCR beta chain came from a study of blood T cell repertoires in COVID-19. Study background: From the United States, Italy and Spain came samples of acute and convalescent COVID-19. PBMCs, B-cell-depleted T cells, or T cells were the source of the cDNA or gDNA that made up the material.

With V trimmed by 5 bases and J by 0 bases, 1 base remained unmatched. This CDR3 spans 15 amino acids. CDR1 is MNHEY and CDR2 is SVGEGT in the germline V gene. The authors' processing: By means of reference gene primer amplification, nucleated cell counts were estimated. TCRdb keeps only in-frame clones here, not all; method: immunoSEQ multiplex PCR. The DNA was the basis for D and trimming; V, J and clone size are from that table. The sample consists of a few hundred thousand clones, more than 70% of them appearing once. The source material was peripheral blood. The chain links TRBV6-2 or TRBV6-3 to TRBJ2-7; 13 positions match TRBD2. This TCR was recovered from a woman in her twenties or thirties who had recovered from COVID-19. The CDR3 region has the DNA TGTGCCAGCAGTCGGACTAGCGGGGGCTCCTACGAGCAGTACTTC. Protein product: CASSRTSGGSYEQYF.